The rows below give T cell receptor beta chains drawn from one sample of a study of blood T cell repertoires in COVID-19. Sequenced by immunoSEQ multiplex PCR; TCRdb stores in-frame clones only, minus some. Of 150,000 to 200,000 clones listed, about 86% are singletons. The sequencing sample was made of peripheral blood. The receptors were gathered from a man in his forties or fifties with active or convalescent COVID-19. Each CDR3 is given with its conserved first and last residue. The D gene is left open where the match is weak. Some rows have no size entry. The others give once, few or many, or a class for an expanded clone.

>14|TRBD1|.|TRBV24-1|TRBJ1-6
TGTGCCACCAGTGATTCGGACAGGGGATCACCCCTCCACTTT
CATSDSDRGSPLHF
>13|.|.|TRBV6-5|TRBJ2-5
TGTGCCAGCAGTCACAGGAAAAAAGAGACCCAGTACTTC
CASSHRKKETQYF
>16|.|few|TRBV6-6|TRBJ1-4
TGTGCCAGCAGTACCCGGACGGGGGCAACTAATGAAAAACTGTTTTTT
CASSTRTGATNEKLFF
>15|TRBD2|.|TRBV7-2|TRBJ2-2
TGTGCCAGCAGCCGGGAGGGGGTTAAGGCCGGGGAGCTGTTTTTT
CASSREGVKAGELFF
>11|.|.|TRBV28|TRBJ1-1
TGTGCCAGCAGTTTATTTCATGAAGCTTTCTTT
CASSLFHEAFF
>14|.|.|TRBV21-1|TRBJ2-7
TGTGCCAGCAGCAAACGACAGCACGACTACGAGCAGTACTTC
CASSKRQHDYEQYF
>14|TRBD1|.|TRBV29-1|TRBJ1-1
TGCAGCGTTGAATTAGGGGGCGCGAACACTGAAGCTTTCTTT
CSVELGGANTEAFF
>16|TRBD2|.|TRBV19|TRBJ2-3
TGTGCCAGTAGTATTAGTAAGCGGGGGGCTACAGATACGCAGTATTTT
CASSISKRGATDTQYF
>17|TRBD2|.|TRBV20-1|TRBJ2-1
TGCAGTGCTAGTTCACCTCTAGCGGGAGTGGCCTACAATGAGCAGTTCTTC
CSASSPLAGVAYNEQFF
>15|TRBD2|once|TRBV6-5|TRBJ2-5
TGTGCCAGCAGTTCCTCTAGCGGGAGGAGGGAGACCCAGTACTTC
CASSSSSGRRETQYF
>13|.|.|TRBV2|TRBJ1-2
TGTGCCAGCAGTGTAAATATTAACTATGGCTACACCTTC
CASSVNINYGYTF
>14|.|.|TRBV5-4|TRBJ2-5
TGTGCCAGCAGCACCCGACAGGTCGGAGAGACCCAGTACTTC
CASSTRQVGETQYF